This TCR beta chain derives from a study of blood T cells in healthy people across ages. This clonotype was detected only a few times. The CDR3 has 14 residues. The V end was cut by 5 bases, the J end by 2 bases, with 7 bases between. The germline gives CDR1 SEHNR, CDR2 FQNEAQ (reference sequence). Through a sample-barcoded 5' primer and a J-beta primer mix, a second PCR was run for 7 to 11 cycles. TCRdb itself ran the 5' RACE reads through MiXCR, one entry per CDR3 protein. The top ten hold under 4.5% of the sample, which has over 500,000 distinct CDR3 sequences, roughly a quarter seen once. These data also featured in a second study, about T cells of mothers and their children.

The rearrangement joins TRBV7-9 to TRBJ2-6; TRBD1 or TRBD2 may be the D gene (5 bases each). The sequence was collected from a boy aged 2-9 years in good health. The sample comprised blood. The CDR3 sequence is CASSPGPGANVLTF. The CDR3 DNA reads TGTGCCAGCAGCCCGGGACCTGGGGCCAACGTCCTGACTTTC.